Below, 28 T cell receptor beta chains from the same sample are listed, as sequenced in a study of radiation and T cells in renal cell carcinoma. The sample's time point: blood 4 weeks post-SBRT, at nephrectomy. Regarding treatment: 15 Gy SBRT to primary tumor, nephrectomy 4 weeks later. The protocol was immunoSEQ multiplex PCR, while the TCRdb copy is restricted to in-frame clones and leaves out a portion. The data hold some 150,000 clones, with less than 90% observed a single time. The sample was blood, taken from a patient whose treatment included radiotherapy and nephrectomy. These receptors were taken from a woman aged 45-60 years with renal cell carcinoma.

The rearrangement links TRBV7-2 to TRBJ1-5; a possible D gene is TRBD1 (6 bases). Trimming stripped 1 base from V and 7 bases from J, with 11 bases between. The CDR3 contains 14 residues. CDR1 is SGHTA and CDR2 is FQGNSA in the germline V gene. CDR3 nucleotides: TGTGCCAGCAGCTTAGGTTCAGGGACACAGCCCCAGCATTTT. Translating gives CASSLGSGTQPQHF.

The chain combines TRBV4-1 with TRBJ2-1; possible D gene TRBD2, 5 bases. The CDR3 loop spans 17 amino acids. Trimming pared 1 base from V and 2 bases from J, leaving 15 bases between. CDR1 is MGHRA and CDR2 is YSYEKL in the germline V gene. The CDR3 sequence: CASSQGAPTGTYNEQFF. The CDR3 coding sequence is TGCGCCAGCAGCCAAGGGGCCCCGACGGGGACCTACAATGAGCAGTTCTTC.

The chain links TRBV7-2 to TRBJ1-5; D remains unclear. With 5 bases removed from V and 3 bases from J, the gap between germline ends came to 11 bases. Germline values: CDR1 SGHTA, CDR2 FQGNSA. The CDR3 contains 14 residues. For the CDR3, the DNA is TGTGCCAGCAGCCTGGTGGATTACAATCAGCCCCAGCATTTT. Translated, it gives CASSLVDYNQPQHF.

The rearrangement uses TRBV4-3 and TRBJ1-1, with TRBD1 matching over 8 bases. The ends lost 4 bases at V and 6 bases at J; junction bases unmatched: 7. This CDR3 has 14 amino acids. Germline V CDR1 and CDR2: LGHNA, YSLEER. DNA of the CDR3: TGCGCCAGCAGCCCAGCGACAGGGGTGGCTGAAGCTTTCTTT. Its protein product is CASSPATGVAEAFF.

The rearrangement joins TRBV20-1 to TRBJ1-1; D is unresolved. The CDR3 extends over 11 amino acids. Trimming left V 8 bases short and J 5 bases short, with 12 bases between. Germline CDR1 DFQATT, CDR2 SNEGSKA (reference sequence). The CDR3 region is CSTKTVTEAFF. CDR3 nucleotides: TGCAGTACTAAGACGGTAACTGAAGCTTTCTTT.

This chain connects TRBV7-2 to TRBJ1-2; TRBD1 agrees at 10 bases. Trimming took 8 bases from V and 2 from J; bases not matched to a gene: 5. Germline V gives CDR1 SGHTA, CDR2 FQGNSA. This CDR3 comprises 14 residues. Written as DNA, the CDR3 is TGTGCCAGCGGCCAGGACAGGGGGAACTATGGCTACACCTTC. This translates into CASGQDRGNYGYTF.

This clone was counted a few times. The genes are TRBV9 and TRBJ1-1, with D perhaps TRBD1 (5 bases). V was trimmed by 3 bases and J by 4 bases, leaving 13 bases between them. The germline gives CDR1 SGDLS, CDR2 YYNGEE. This CDR3 is 14 amino acids long. As DNA, the CDR3 is TGTGCCAGCAGCGGAGGGACGTCGAGCACTGAAGCTTTCTTT. This gives the protein CASSGGTSSTEAFF.

The V call is TRBV6-5, the J call TRBJ2-5; D possibly corresponds to TRBD1 (6 bases). Germline CDR1 reads MNHEY; CDR2 reads SVGAGI. Trimming took off 0 bases at V and 2 bases at J, with 13 bases between the two ends. The CDR3 consists of 16 residues. This CDR3 is CASSYSRRTEQETQYF. In DNA form, the CDR3 reads TGTGCCAGCAGTTACTCGAGAAGGACAGAGCAAGAGACCCAGTACTTC.

The V call is TRBV6-5, the J call TRBJ2-7, with D tentatively TRBD2 (7 bases). The CDR3 has 12 residues. In germline, CDR1 is MNHEY, CDR2 SVGAGI. Deletions cut 8 bases from V and 3 bases from J, with 11 bases between. The CDR3 DNA reads TGTGCCAGCGGGGGCGGGGGCTACGAGCAGTACTTC. This sequence encodes CASGGGGYEQYF.

In DNA form, the CDR3 reads TGTGCCAGTAGTCCCTTCCTGAACACTGAAGCTTTCTTT. It codes for CASSPFLNTEAFF. The V gene is TRBV19, the J gene TRBJ1-1; D not certain. The V gene's germline CDR1 is LNHDA and CDR2 SQIVND (reference sequence). The CDR3 contains 13 residues. V lost 5 bases and J 0 bases, leaving 7 bases between the germline ends.

This clone was detected once. The chain is built from TRBV7-2 and TRBJ1-2; 8 bases map to TRBD1. Germline V gives CDR1 SGHTA, CDR2 FQGNSA. This CDR3 is built from 15 residues. Losses at the gene ends were 5 bases for V and 3 bases for J; bases not matched to a gene: 8. CDR3 nucleotides: TGTGCCAGCAGCCTCCGGGACAGGAACTACTATGGCTACACCTTC. Amino acid sequence: CASSLRDRNYYGYTF. Filled out from reference TRBV7-2 and TRBJ1-2, the complete variable domain reads GAGVSQSPSNKVTEKGKDVELRCDPISGHTALYWYRQSLGQGLEFLIYFQGNSAPDKSGLPSDRFSAERTGGSVSTLTIQRTQQEDSAVYLCASSLRDRNYYGYTFGSGTRLTVV.

CDR3 residues: CASSPNYEQYF. The CDR3, as DNA: TGTGCCAGCAGCCCCAATTACGAGCAGTACTTC. The V gene is TRBV7-9, the J gene TRBJ2-7; D not certain. Per germline, CDR1 SEHNR and CDR2 FQNEAQ (reference sequence). V was cut by 5 bases and J by 4 bases, with 6 bases left in between. The CDR3 extends over 11 amino acids. Full variable domain (remainder filled in from reference TRBV7-9 and TRBJ2-7): DTGVSQNPRHKITKRGQNVTFRCDPISEHNRLYWYRQTLGQGPEFLTYFQNEAQLEKSRLLSDRFSAERPKGSFSTLEIQRTEQGDSAMYLCASSPNYEQYFGPGTRLTVT.

The chain is built from TRBV18 and TRBJ2-7; TRBD1 matches 7 bases. The CDR3 is 14 amino acids. Trimming removed 4 bases from V and 3 bases from J; junction bases left unmatched: 6. Per the germline V gene, CDR1 is KGHSH and CDR2 is LQKENI. The CDR3 bases are TGTGCCAGCTCACAACAGGGGAAGGTCTACGAGCAGTACTTC. Protein sequence: CASSQQGKVYEQYF.

This chain uses TRBV10-3 with TRBJ2-5, with TRBD2 identical over 9 bases. The CDR3 contains 17 residues. CDR1 is ENHRY and CDR2 is SYGVKD in the germline V gene. With V trimmed by 0 bases and J by 4 bases, 9 bases remained unmatched. The CDR3 bases are TGTGCCATCAGTGAGTCTTCCGGCGGGGGGGCCGGAGAGACCCAGTACTTC. Amino acid sequence: CAISESSGGGAGETQYF.

V and J are TRBV9 and TRBJ1-3; TRBD1 might be the D (6 bases). V lost 0 bases and J 0 bases, leaving 10 bases between the germline ends. CDR1 SGDLS and CDR2 YYNGEE come from the germline V gene. CDR3 length equals 16 residues. The CDR3 DNA follows: TGTGCCAGCAGCGTAGAACAGGGCCTCTCTGGAAACACCATATATTTT. It is translated as CASSVEQGLSGNTIYF.

V gene TRBV28 combines with J gene TRBJ1-2; 8 bases agree with TRBD1. In germline, CDR1 is MDHEN, CDR2 SYDVKM. V lost 6 bases to trimming and J lost 8 bases; unmatched junction nucleotides: 11. CDR3 length: 14 amino acids. Written as DNA, the CDR3 is TGTGCCAGCAGAACCGGGACAGGAATTCGCGGCTACACCTTC. This translates into CASRTGTGIRGYTF.

The V and J genes are TRBV5-1 and TRBJ2-5, with TRBD2 matching 9 bases. CDR1 SGHRS and CDR2 YFSETQ come from the germline V gene. V lost 1 base and J lost 2; bases outside the gene matches: 3. This CDR3 region has 15 residues. DNA of the CDR3: TGCGCCAGCAGCTTGAACCTAGCGGGGCAAGAGACCCAGTACTTC. Its translation is CASSLNLAGQETQYF.

The chain is built from TRBV11-3 and TRBJ1-5; a weak D match, TRBD1 (6 bases). The CDR3 spans 18 residues. CDR1 is SGHNT, CDR2 YENEEA, per germline. The V gene lost 2 bases and the J gene lost 0 bases, with 17 bases spanning the gap. The CDR3 DNA reads TGTGCCAGCAGCTTACCTGAGACAGGACCCGTTAGCAATCAGCCCCAGCATTTT. This encodes CASSLPETGPVSNQPQHF.

DNA of the CDR3: TGTGCCAGCAGACTAGCGGGGGACCAAGAGACCCAGTACTTC. It encodes CASRLAGDQETQYF. This chain connects TRBV28 to TRBJ2-5; 11 bases map to TRBD2. CDR1 and CDR2 (germline): MDHEN, SYDVKM. The CDR3 has 14 residues. Losses at the gene ends were 6 bases for V and 0 bases for J; bases not matched to a gene: 0. The whole variable domain, filled in from reference TRBV28 and TRBJ2-5, reads DVKVTQSSRYLVKRTGEKVFLECVQDMDHENMFWYRQDPGLGLRLIYFSYDVKMKEKGDIPEGYSVSREKKERFSLILESASTNQTSMYLCASRLAGDQETQYFGPGTRLLVL.

This chain links TRBV28 with TRBJ1-2, with 9 bases identical to TRBD1. Trimming took 7 bases from V and 5 from J; bases not matched to a gene: 5. CDR1 MDHEN and CDR2 SYDVKM come from the germline V gene. The CDR3 is made up of 13 amino acids. The CDR3 DNA reads TGTGCCAGCACCCCGGGACAGGGATATGGCTACACCTTC. Its translation is CASTPGQGYGYTF.

Here the CDR3 reads CASSVGGTGDTEAFF. Written as DNA, the CDR3 is TGTGCCAGCAGCGTAGGTGGGACAGGGGACACTGAAGCTTTCTTT. V gene TRBV9 combines with J gene TRBJ1-1; 10 nucleotides match TRBD1. The trim removed 0 bases at V and 3 bases at J, leaving 2 bases unmatched. This CDR3 contains 15 residues. Germline V gene sequence: CDR1 SGDLS, CDR2 YYNGEE.

The genes are TRBV30 and TRBJ1-1; D may be TRBD1 (5 bases). Trimming removed 7 bases at V and 5 bases at J, with 20 bases between. This CDR3 comprises 14 residues. Germline V gives CDR1 GTSNPN, CDR2 SVGIG (reference sequence). Here the CDR3 DNA reads TGTGCCTCCTATCGGGGGGTAGGAAGGACTGAAGCTTTCTTT. It yields the protein CASYRGVGRTEAFF.

This chain uses TRBV7-2 with TRBJ2-2, with unresolved D. This CDR3 contains 14 residues. The germline gives CDR1 SGHTA, CDR2 FQGNSA. Trimming left V 1 base short and J 3 bases short, with 6 bases between. The CDR3 is CASSLEGDTGELFF. In nucleotides, the CDR3 is TGTGCCAGCAGCTTAGAAGGAGACACCGGGGAGCTGTTTTTT.

The chain joins TRBV5-1 to TRBJ1-2, with D possibly being TRBD1 (5 bases). V lost 0 bases to trimming and J lost 7 bases, with 13 bases between them. In germline, CDR1 is SGHRS, CDR2 YFSETQ. The length of the CDR3 is 14 residues. The CDR3 protein is CASSLVGQGSGYTF. CDR3 bases: TGCGCCAGCAGCTTGGTGGGGCAGGGCTCTGGCTACACCTTC. The full variable domain, its missing parts supplied by reference TRBV5-1 and TRBJ1-2, is KAGVTQTPRYLIKTRGQQVTLSCSPISGHRSVSWYQQTPGQGLQFLFEYFSETQRNKGNFPGRFSGRQFSNSRSEMNVSTLELGDSALYLCASSLVGQGSGYTFGSGTRLTVV.

This clone appeared a few times. This chain uses TRBV5-1 with TRBJ2-2; D remains unclear. CDR3 size: 13 residues. Trimming pared 0 bases from V and 4 bases from J, leaving 4 bases between. Germline loops: CDR1 SGHRS, CDR2 YFSETQ. As DNA, the CDR3 is TGCGCCAGCAGCTTGGATGGCACCGGGGAGCTGTTTTTT. It is translated as CASSLDGTGELFF.

The genes are TRBV5-4 and TRBJ2-7; no reliable D call. Germline CDR1 and CDR2: SGHNT and YYREEE (reference sequence). The CDR3 consists of 13 residues. V lost 7 bases and J 2 bases, leaving 13 bases between the germline ends. The CDR3 loop is CASGLWGPYEQYF. The CDR3 DNA reads as TGTGCCAGCGGTTTATGGGGTCCCTACGAGCAGTACTTC.

V usage is TRBV9 and J usage is TRBJ2-1; 7 nucleotides align to TRBD1. V dropped 0 bases and J dropped 0; count of bases not matched to a gene: 3. The CDR3 contains 16 residues. Germline values: CDR1 SGDLS, CDR2 YYNGEE. CDR3 in amino acids: CASSVEGASSYNEQFF. The DNA for the CDR3 is TGTGCCAGCAGCGTAGAGGGGGCAAGCTCCTACAATGAGCAGTTCTTC.

This rearrangement joins TRBV5-1 to TRBJ2-1, with TRBD1 matching over 7 bases. The CDR3 is 17 residues long. Germline V CDR1 and CDR2: SGHRS, YFSETQ. J lost 0 bases, V lost 2 bases, and 8 bases had no gene match. The CDR3 loop is CASSFRDSTSSYNEQFF. The CDR3 nucleotides are TGCGCCAGCAGCTTTAGGGACAGCACCAGCTCCTACAATGAGCAGTTCTTC.